Each of the 15 T cell receptor beta chains below was sequenced from the same sample in a study of technical replicates of blood from a few donors. TCRdb keeps only in-frame clones here, not all; method: immunoSEQ multiplex PCR. The table shows nearly 80,000 clones, with 85% to 95% occurring only once. Sample: T cells isolated from PBMCs. The source is a human donor in good health.

The chain is built from TRBV1 and TRBJ2-1; TRBD2 reflects the table's D call only, with no check against the DNA. TRBV1 is noted as a pseudogene. This CDR3 is built from 17 residues. This CDR3 is CTSSQATSGRAENEQFF. CDR3 DNA sequence: TGCACCAGCAGCCAGGCGACTAGCGGGAGGGCCGAGAATGAGCAGTTCTTC.

The chain has TRBV5-5 and TRBJ2-7; D is ambiguous. The germline V gene encodes CDR1 SGHKS and CDR2 YYEKEE (reference sequence). The CDR3 is 16 residues long. V was pared by 0 bases and J by 0 bases, with 13 bases between. The CDR3 bases are TGTGCCAGCAGCTTGGGGGCAGGCTCAAGCTCCTACGAGCAGTACTTC. It is translated as CASSLGAGSSSYEQYF.

Only one count was recorded for this clone. This sequence joins TRBV2 and TRBJ2-3, with 7 bases that match TRBD2. Losses at the gene ends were 6 bases for V and 5 bases for J; bases not matched to a gene: 11. Germline V lookup: CDR1 SNHLY, CDR2 FYNNEI. The CDR3 is made up of 15 amino acids. In nucleotides, the CDR3 is TGTGCCAGCAGAGTGAACGGGAGGTATATAGATACGCAGTATTTT. It specifies CASRVNGRYIDTQYF.

The chain combines TRBV5-4 with TRBJ2-1, with 8 bases aligning to TRBD2. With 0 bases clipped from V and 7 bases from J, the junction kept 6 bases outside the gene matches. Germline CDR1 SGHNT, CDR2 YYREEE (reference sequence). The CDR3 has 15 residues. The chain's CDR3 is CASSLDAGGLNEQFF. DNA of the CDR3: TGTGCCAGCAGCTTGGATGCGGGAGGTTTGAATGAGCAGTTCTTC. Using reference TRBV5-4 and TRBJ2-1 for the parts outside the CDR3, the full variable domain is ETGVTQSPTHLIKTRGQQVTLRCSSQSGHNTVSWYQQALGQGPQFIFQYYREEENGRGNFPPRFSGLQFPNYSSELNVNALELDDSALYLCASSLDAGGLNEQFFGPGTRLTVL.

V usage is TRBV6-1 and J usage is TRBJ1-1, with no clear D. The V gene's germline CDR1 is MNHNS and CDR2 SASEGT. Trimming removed 2 bases from V and 6 bases from J, with 22 bases in between. The length of the CDR3 is 17 residues. CDR3 protein: CASSELDREVRAAEAFF. CDR3 DNA: TGTGCCAGCAGTGAATTAGATAGGGAGGTTAGGGCGGCTGAAGCTTTCTTT.

V usage is TRBV30 and J usage is TRBJ1-1, with 11 bases matching TRBD1. The J segment lost 5 bases and the V segment lost 2 bases, leaving 4 bases of the junction unmatched. The CDR3 length is 14 residues. CDR1 and CDR2 from the germline V gene are GTSNPN and SVGIG (reference sequence). CDR3 DNA sequence: TGTGCCTGGAGTCCCGGGACAGGGGGGACTGAAGCTTTCTTT. Residues: CAWSPGTGGTEAFF.

This chain connects TRBV30 to TRBJ2-1; 11 bases map to TRBD2. The V and J ends lost 2 bases and 15 bases, in that order; junction bases with no gene match: 12. The CDR3 covers 14 residues. Germline CDR1 and CDR2: GTSNPN and SVGIG (reference sequence). CDR3 DNA sequence: TGTGCCTGGAGTACAAGACTAGCGGGAAGGTCGTGGTTCTTC. This gives the protein CAWSTRLAGRSWFF.

This clone showed up many times. The chain carries TRBV6-5 and TRBJ2-7; tentative D call: TRBD1 (5 bases). Trimming took off 7 bases at V and 0 bases at J, with 13 bases between the two ends. CDR1 is MNHEY, CDR2 SVGAGI, per germline. This CDR3 has 14 amino acids. The CDR3 sequence is CASKERTSSYEQYF. CDR3 coding DNA: TGTGCCAGCAAGGAACGGACATCCTCCTACGAGCAGTACTTC.

The chain joins TRBV5-5 to TRBJ1-1; D unclear. Between the trimmed V and J ends, which lost 0 bases and 0 bases, there was a span of 9 bases. Germline CDR1 is SGHKS and CDR2 is YYEKEE (reference sequence). This CDR3 comprises 15 residues. The CDR3 loop reads CASSLAHSVNTEAFF. In DNA, the CDR3 is TGTGCCAGCAGCTTGGCCCATTCGGTGAACACTGAAGCTTTCTTT.

V usage is TRBV19 and J usage is TRBJ1-1; weak D call: TRBD1 (5 bases). The CDR3 runs to 15 residues. Trimming cost V 3 bases and J 4 bases, with 15 bases left between them. Germline V gives CDR1 LNHDA, CDR2 SQIVND (reference sequence). CDR3 in DNA: TGTGCCAGTAGTATCGGGGCAGGGAGGGTCACTGAAGCTTTCTTT. It is translated as CASSIGAGRVTEAFF.

The chain couples TRBV27 to TRBJ2-7; 7 bases are a match to TRBD1. The CDR3 is 14 residues long. Losses at the gene ends were 0 bases for V and 5 bases for J; bases not matched to a gene: 4. Germline lookup yields CDR1 MNHEY and CDR2 SMNVEV (reference sequence). The CDR3, as DNA: TGTGCCAGCAGTTTATCGACAGGGTATGACGAGCAGTACTTC. It encodes CASSLSTGYDEQYF.

This clone was picked up one time. One junction end disagrees with the germline gene, perhaps due to a read error. The V and J genes are TRBV28 and TRBJ2-7; perhaps TRBD1 as D (5 bases). Germline CDR1 and CDR2: MDHEN and SYDVKM. There are 14 residues in the CDR3. The CDR3 sequence is CTSNRQGLSYEQYF. The DNA for the CDR3 is TGTACCAGCAATAGGCAGGGCCTTTCCTACGAGCAGTACTTC.

The chain combines TRBV18 with TRBJ1-4; D is unclear. V was cut by 3 bases and J by 5 bases, with 7 bases left in between. This CDR3 region has 13 residues. Germline V gene data show CDR1 as KGHSH and CDR2 as LQKENI. The DNA of the CDR3 is TGTGCCAGCTCACCTTGGAGGAATGAAAAACTGTTTTTT. Encoded protein: CASSPWRNEKLFF.

This clone was found once. The same CDR3 also results from other DNA sequences found in this sample. This chain connects TRBV7-9 to TRBJ2-3; D not resolved. CDR3 size: 12 residues. Per the germline V gene, CDR1 is SEHNR and CDR2 is FQNEAQ (reference sequence). V dropped 4 bases and J dropped 0 bases, with 2 bases sitting between them. The CDR3 spells CASSSSTDTQYF. The CDR3, as DNA: TGTGCCAGCAGCTCTAGCACAGATACGCAGTATTTT.

This sequence joins TRBV6-6 and TRBJ2-5, with 7 bases that match TRBD2. CDR1 MNHNY and CDR2 SVGAGI come from the germline V gene (reference sequence). V lost 2 bases, J lost 5 bases, and 8 bases stayed unmatched. The CDR3 spans 15 residues. The CDR3 region has the DNA TGTGCCAGCAGTTACCAGGCGGGAGTGGGGGAGACCCAGTACTTC. As protein: CASSYQAGVGETQYF.